This T cell receptor beta chain is drawn from a study of blood T cell repertoires in COVID-19. Overall study: COVID-19 samples collected from the United States, Italy and Spain covered acute and convalescent phases.

Deletions cut 7 bases from V and 4 bases from J, with 13 bases between. The CDR3 runs to 13 residues. Germline values: CDR1 MNHNY, CDR2 SVGAGI (reference sequence). Per the study methods: Cell counts per sample came from amplifying reference gene primers. TCRdb's copy holds only in-frame clones and misses some; the assay was immunoSEQ multiplex PCR. That table furnishes V, J and clone size, whereas the DNA furnished D and trimming. The table shows about 230,000 clones, with around four fifths occurring only once. This chain joins TRBV6-6 and TRBJ2-5, with D possibly being TRBD2 (7 bases). The sample comprised peripheral blood. This receptor was identified in a woman aged 70-85 years with active or convalescent COVID-19. The CDR3 loop reads CASIGGDGETQYF. For the CDR3, the DNA is TGTGCCAGCATAGGGGGGGACGGAGAGACCCAGTACTTC.